The 19 T cell receptor beta chains in this list originate from one sample, sequenced in a study of CD8+ T cells in alopecia areata. Sequencing templates came from extracted RNA that was reverse transcribed into cDNA. Some clones are missing from TCRdb's copy, which holds only in-frame ones; the method was immunoSEQ multiplex PCR. The data contain 110,000 to 150,000 clones, approximately 50% of them seen just once; the ten biggest clones take up over 0.75%. Specimen: CD4+ T cells sorted from blood, collected at week 0. The receptors were gathered from a human donor with alopecia areata.

This clone was seen a single time. V is TRBV6-5 and J is TRBJ2-3, with no clear D. Trimming shortened V by 8 bases and J by 4 bases, and 16 bases separated the two germline ends. CDR3 size: 14 residues. Germline V lookup: CDR1 MNHEY, CDR2 SVGAGI. The CDR3 sequence: CASESRHAPDTQYF. Here the CDR3 DNA reads TGTGCCAGCGAATCCAGACACGCTCCAGATACGCAGTATTTT.

On this clone: Because the CDR3 is missing its conserved closing phenylalanine or tryptophan, this is likely a read error. Because the CDR3's place on the DNA is in doubt, the DNA is left out and the CDR3 is given as listed by TCRdb. The chain is built from TRBV21-1 and TRBJ2-7. TRBV21-1 is classified as a pseudogene. The CDR3 extends over 10 residues, inclusive of both ends. CDR3 sequence: CASSNGDGGE.

This sequence joins TRBV29-1 and TRBJ1-3; possibly TRBD1 for D (5 bases). The V end was cut by 7 bases, the J end by 2 bases, with 15 bases between. This CDR3 contains 14 residues. The V gene's germline CDR1 is SQVTM and CDR2 ANQGSEA. CDR3 in DNA: TGCAGCGGTTCAGGGACCAGGGCTGGAAACACCATATATTTT. Its protein product is CSGSGTRAGNTIYF.

The genes are TRBV29-1 and TRBJ2-3, with D maybe TRBD1 (6 bases). Deletions cut 8 bases from V and 3 bases from J, with 18 bases between. This CDR3 region has 14 residues. Germline V CDR1 and CDR2: SQVTM, ANQGSEA. The CDR3 bases are TGCAGCACCCGGCCCACAGGGTCGACAGATACGCAGTATTTT. Protein sequence: CSTRPTGSTDTQYF.

This clone occurred a few times. The rearrangement joins TRBV7-2 to TRBJ2-7, with D perhaps matching TRBD2 (6 bases). Per the germline V gene, CDR1 is SGHTA and CDR2 is FQGNSA. The CDR3 extends over 15 amino acids. V shed 1 base and J shed 3 bases, with 13 bases lying between them. The CDR3 region is CASSLDLAVGYEQYF. In nucleotides, the CDR3 is TGTGCCAGCAGCTTAGATTTAGCGGTGGGCTACGAGCAGTACTTC.

This chain links TRBV30 with TRBJ1-2; D gene unclear. The CDR3 totals 11 residues. Trimming removed 0 bases from V and 10 bases from J, with 9 bases in between. Germline values: CDR1 GTSNPN, CDR2 SVGIG (reference sequence). CDR3: CAWSVGQLYTF. In DNA, the CDR3 is TGTGCCTGGAGTGTAGGGCAGCTCTACACCTTC. The full variable domain, rest sourced from reference TRBV30 and TRBJ1-2, is SQTIHQWPATLVQPVGSPLSLECTVEGTSNPNLYWYRQAAGRGLQLLFYSVGIGQISSEVPQNLSASRPQDRQFILSSKKLLLSDSGFYLCAWSVGQLYTFGSGTRLTVV.

As for this clone: The same CDR3 arises from other DNA sequences in this sample as well. The genes are TRBV27 and TRBJ2-2; the D is unclear. The ends were cut back, 4 bases at V and 4 bases at J, with 4 bases in the middle. CDR3 length: 12 amino acids. Germline V gives CDR1 MNHEY, CDR2 SMNVEV (reference sequence). CDR3 nucleotides: TGTGCCAGCAGTTCCACCACCGGGGAGCTGTTTTTT. Its protein product is CASSSTTGELFF.

The chain carries TRBV2 and TRBJ2-5; D uncertain. There are 14 residues in the CDR3. V shed 2 bases and J shed 4 bases, with 11 bases lying between them. Per germline, CDR1 SNHLY and CDR2 FYNNEI. The CDR3 DNA reads TGTGCCAGCAGTGAAAGATCAAACTTAGAGACCCAGTACTTC. Protein: CASSERSNLETQYF.

The chain is built from TRBV9 and TRBJ2-3, with 10 bases identical to TRBD1. The CDR3 runs to 15 residues. The germline CDR1 and CDR2 sequences are SGDLS and YYNGEE. The V gene end was trimmed by 4 bases and the J gene end by 5 bases; junction bases not matched to a gene: 7. In nucleotides, the CDR3 is TGTGCCAGCAGCTTGTATGGGACAGGGGTAGATACGCAGTATTTT. It codes for CASSLYGTGVDTQYF.

This rearrangement joins TRBV29-1 to TRBJ2-7; 11 bases are shared with TRBD2. V dropped 5 bases and J dropped 1; count of bases not matched to a gene: 10. The length of the CDR3 is 16 residues. Germline CDR1 and CDR2: SQVTM and ANQGSEA. CDR3 loop: CSVKPAPSGRSYEQYF. CDR3 bases: TGCAGCGTTAAACCTGCCCCTAGCGGGAGGTCCTACGAGCAGTACTTC.

V gene TRBV18 combines with J gene TRBJ1-1; D is possibly TRBD1 (5 bases). Germline V gene data show CDR1 as KGHSH and CDR2 as LQKENI. Trimming shortened V by 0 bases and J by 3 bases, and 17 bases separated the two germline ends. The CDR3 sequence is 17 residues long. The DNA of the CDR3 is TGTGCCAGCTCACCACCCAGTGCGAGCCGGGGGGACACTGAAGCTTTCTTT. Translating gives CASSPPSASRGDTEAFF. The full variable domain, its missing parts supplied by reference TRBV18 and TRBJ1-1, is NAGVMQNPRHLVRRRGQEARLRCSPMKGHSHVYWYRQLPEEGLKFMVYLQKENIIDESGMPKERFSAEFPKEGPSILRIQQVVRGDSAAYFCASSPPSASRGDTEAFFGQGTRLTVV.

The rearrangement joins TRBV5-1 to TRBJ2-3; a possible D gene is TRBD2 (5 bases). Trimming removed 9 bases from V and 1 base from J, with 15 bases in between. Germline V gene sequence: CDR1 SGHRS, CDR2 YFSETQ. This CDR3 is built from 14 residues. This CDR3 is CATKTSSGTDTQYF. CDR3 coding DNA: TGCGCCACTAAAACTAGTTCTGGCACAGATACGCAGTATTTT.

This clone came up a few times. The chain recombines TRBV6-6 with TRBJ1-5; D is undetermined. In germline, CDR1 is MNHNY, CDR2 SVGAGI (reference sequence). Trimming pared 3 bases from V and 1 base from J, leaving 10 bases between. The CDR3 length is 15 residues. The CDR3 loop reads CASSYWTGSNQPQHF. In DNA form, the CDR3 reads TGTGCCAGCAGTTATTGGACTGGGAGCAATCAGCCCCAGCATTTT.

This clone was seen only a few times. The chain is built from TRBV29-1 and TRBJ2-1, with D possibly being TRBD1 or TRBD2 (5 bases each). Trimming took 6 bases from V and 5 from J, leaving 14 bases between them. Germline CDR1 is SQVTM and CDR2 is ANQGSEA. The CDR3 is made up of 13 amino acids. The CDR3 DNA follows: TGCAGCGTGGGACCGCGACTAAACAATGAGCAGTTCTTC. Amino acid sequence: CSVGPRLNNEQFF.

This chain links TRBV7-9 with TRBJ2-7, with D unclear. Looked up from germline, CDR1 is SEHNR and CDR2 is FQNEAQ (reference sequence). The CDR3 has 11 amino acids. The V end was cut by 5 bases, the J end by 5 bases, with 7 bases between. This CDR3 reads CASSTDNEQYF. CDR3 in DNA: TGTGCCAGCAGCACAGACAACGAGCAGTACTTC.

This sequence joins TRBV5-1 and TRBJ2-7; D is uncertain. CDR3 length: 15 amino acids. CDR1 is SGHRS, CDR2 YFSETQ, per germline. V dropped 4 bases and J dropped 7 bases, with 21 bases sitting between them. Here the CDR3 reads CASSPILRSQGEQYF. For the CDR3, the DNA is TGCGCCAGCAGCCCAATTCTCCGTTCCCAAGGTGAGCAGTACTTC.

The rearrangement links TRBV19 to TRBJ2-2; D uncertain. The CDR3 runs to 13 residues. Germline V gene data show CDR1 as LNHDA and CDR2 as SQIVND (reference sequence). V was shortened by 8 bases and J by 4 bases, with 11 bases between the two germline ends. CDR3 bases: TGTGCCAGTGGCCGCGTACTCACCGGGGAGCTGTTTTTT. This encodes CASGRVLTGELFF.

The chain couples TRBV10-1 to TRBJ2-3; 12 nucleotides line up with TRBD2. The germline V gene has CDR1 WNHNN and CDR2 SYGVQD (reference sequence). This CDR3 spans 16 amino acids. V dropped 4 bases and J dropped 3; count of bases not matched to a gene: 5. CDR3 bases: TGCGCCAGCAGTGGGCTGACTAGCGGGAGAACAGATACGCAGTATTTT. This translates into CASSGLTSGRTDTQYF.

J is TRBJ2-3 and V is TRBV20-1, with D unresolved. Germline values: CDR1 DFQATT, CDR2 SNEGSKA (reference sequence). The CDR3 is 11 residues long. V dropped 1 base and J dropped 5 bases, with 4 bases sitting between them. CDR3 protein: CSARVGDTQYF. CDR3 DNA: TGCAGTGCTAGAGTCGGAGATACGCAGTATTTT.